One sample yielded the 11 T cell receptor beta chains listed below, sequenced in a study of T cells in Graves' hyperthyroidism and ophthalmopathy. RNA transcripts gave rise to amplified TCR beta CDR3 regions. In the first-round RT-PCR of the TCR CDR3, the HTBI primer set was used. Using its own MiXCR run on the multiplex PCR reads, TCRdb lists one record per CDR3 protein. The sample includes about 380,000 distinct CDR3 sequences, less than 20% seen only once; the top ten take over 35%. What was sequenced was blood. Source of these receptors: a man between 18 and 29 years old with Graves' ophthalmopathy.

This clonotype was observed a handful of times. This chain links TRBV13 with TRBJ1-4; D is uncertain. The CDR3 is 14 residues long. The V end was cut by 3 bases, the J end by 0 bases, with 5 bases between. The germline V gene encodes CDR1 PRHDT and CDR2 FYEKMQ (reference sequence). The CDR3 loop is CASSFVATNEKLFF. CDR3 coding DNA: TGTGCCAGCAGCTTTGTAGCAACTAATGAAAAACTGTTTTTT.

In its sample, this clonotype was seen many times. This chain uses TRBV12-3 or TRBV12-4 with TRBJ1-2; TRBD1 might be the D (5 bases). This CDR3 contains 16 residues. Trimming cost V 4 bases and J 2 bases, with 17 bases left between them. The CDR3 spells CASSSAGWLINYGYTF. The CDR3 DNA reads TGTGCCAGCAGTTCGGCAGGGTGGCTCATAAACTATGGCTACACCTTC.

This clonotype has more than one count but fewer than ten. V gene TRBV27 combines with J gene TRBJ2-1; either TRBD1 or TRBD2 may supply D (5 bases each). Germline CDR1 and CDR2: MNHEY and SMNVEV (reference sequence). Trimming stripped 3 bases from V and 2 bases from J, with 11 bases between. This CDR3 is 15 amino acids long. Here the CDR3 DNA reads TGTGCCAGCAGTTTGGGACGGGCGACCTACAATGAGCAGTTCTTC. Translating it yields CASSLGRATYNEQFF.

This chain's CDR3 is CASSPRRFGTGELFF. The CDR3 bases are TGCGCCAGCAGCCCAAGGAGGTTTGGCACCGGGGAGCTGTTTTTT. The chain joins TRBV4-1 to TRBJ2-2; D might be TRBD2 (5 bases). The CDR3 is 15 residues long. CDR1 and CDR2 from the germline V gene are MGHRA and YSYEKL. The V end was cut by 4 bases, the J end by 4 bases, with 13 bases between.

This clonotype showed up many times. V usage is TRBV3-1 and J usage is TRBJ2-7; TRBD1 or TRBD2 may be the D gene (6 bases each). V lost 4 bases to trimming and J lost 3 bases, with 16 bases between them. This CDR3 spans 15 amino acids. Per the germline V gene, CDR1 is LGHDT and CDR2 is YNNKEL (reference sequence). CDR3 loop: CASSRRRGGGYEQYF. The CDR3 DNA is TGTGCCAGCAGCCGTAGACGTGGAGGGGGCTACGAGCAGTACTTC.

This clonotype appeared a few times. V usage is TRBV2 and J usage is TRBJ2-7; 9 bases are shared with TRBD2. The CDR3 is 15 amino acids. The V gene end was trimmed by 6 bases and the J gene end by 2 bases; junction bases not matched to a gene: 8. Germline lookup yields CDR1 SNHLY and CDR2 FYNNEI. The CDR3 here is CASSSHSGGTYEQYF. CDR3 bases: TGTGCCAGCAGCTCCCATAGCGGGGGTACCTACGAGCAGTACTTC. Supplemented by reference TRBV2 and TRBJ2-7, the full variable domain reads EPEVTQTPSHQVTQMGQEVILRCVPISNHLYFYWYRQILGQKVEFLVSFYNNEISEKSEIFDDQFSVERPDGSNFTLKIRSTKLEDSAMYFCASSSHSGGTYEQYFGPGTRLTVT.

This clonotype has just one count. The chain recombines TRBV12-3 or TRBV12-4 with TRBJ2-7; D unclear. Trimming cost V 4 bases and J 2 bases, with 12 bases left between them. This CDR3 is built from 14 residues. CDR3 nucleotides: TGTGCCAGCAGTTCCCCGCGCAACCCCTACGAGCAGTACTTC. Protein sequence: CASSSPRNPYEQYF.

This chain uses TRBV20-1 with TRBJ2-3; 8 bases line up with TRBD2. The CDR3 has 15 residues. Germline values: CDR1 DFQATT, CDR2 SNEGSKA (reference sequence). V shed 0 bases, J shed 3 bases, and the junction held 5 bases outside the gene matches. The DNA for the CDR3 is TGCAGTGCTAGAGATCGGGGGGGGGGGACAGATACGCAGTATTTT. It specifies CSARDRGGGTDTQYF.

The table lists this clonotype with many counts. The rearrangement joins TRBV18 to TRBJ1-3; D perhaps matches TRBD1 (5 bases). This CDR3 has 13 residues. Germline loops: CDR1 KGHSH, CDR2 LQKENI. V dropped 5 bases and J dropped 1 base, with 6 bases sitting between them. In DNA, the CDR3 is TGTGCCAGCTCAACAGGTTCTGGAAACACCATATATTTT. Its translation is CASSTGSGNTIYF.

This chain connects TRBV6-2 or TRBV6-3 to TRBJ2-7; D may correspond to TRBD1 or TRBD2 (5 bases each). The germline V gene has CDR1 MNHEY and CDR2 SVGEGT. Trimming took off 6 bases at V and 2 bases at J, with 17 bases between the two ends. The CDR3 is 15 amino acids. The CDR3 region is CASRLTGTEPYEQYF. DNA for the CDR3: TGTGCCAGCAGGCTTACCGGGACGGAACCCTACGAGCAGTACTTC.

This clonotype occurred many times. This chain links TRBV28 with TRBJ2-2, with 8 positions matching TRBD1. The junction had 1 base not matched to a gene; V was cut back by 1 base and J by 6 bases. The CDR3 is made up of 14 amino acids. CDR1 MDHEN and CDR2 SYDVKM come from the germline V gene. The CDR3 sequence: CASSLSRGPGELFF. DNA of the CDR3: TGTGCCAGCAGTTTATCCAGGGGGCCCGGGGAGCTGTTTTTT.